This TCR beta chain is from a study of breast tumors, draining lymph nodes, adjacent tissues. Study-wide points: Tumor repertoires ranked between lymph nodes and nontumor tissue in diversity, with V and J gene preferences.

Via MiXCR, TCRdb re-called the multiplex PCR reads, giving one row per CDR3 protein. The data show fewer than 150,000 distinct CDR3 sequences, 20% to 25% seen once. On this clonotype: Antigen specificity is unknown. With a much larger clone just one base away, this may be a read error.

The V gene's germline CDR1 is MNHNS and CDR2 SASEGT. This CDR3 spans 14 amino acids. The V gene end was trimmed by 8 bases and the J gene end by 0 bases; junction bases not matched to a gene: 6. Breast cancer patients provided tissue from their axillary draining lymph nodes. The sequence derives from a female donor with breast cancer. Some clones in this sample may be carry-over from other donors' samples. V usage is TRBV6-1 and J usage is TRBJ1-2; 7 nucleotides match TRBD1. The source material was axillary lymph node tissue. CDR3 amino acids: CASGTGQTNYGYTF. The CDR3 DNA is TGTGCCAGCGGTACGGGACAGACTAACTATGGCTACACCTTC.